The 29 T cell receptor beta chains given below trace back to one sample, sequenced in a study of T cell responses to AZD1222 COVID-19 vaccine. Profiled with immunoSEQ multiplex PCR; TCRdb holds only in-frame clones, not every one. The sample lists about 150,000 clones, around 94% occurring once. This material consisted of peripheral blood, taken on day 0 of AZD1222 vaccination. Receptors were obtained from an adult in good health.

The chain uses TRBV2 and TRBJ1-2; maybe TRBD1 (5 bases). Germline V gene data show CDR1 as SNHLY and CDR2 as FYNNEI. The CDR3 consists of 15 residues. V lost 9 bases and J 4 bases, leaving 21 bases between the germline ends. The CDR3 reads CARGAGTPKGYGYTF. The CDR3 coding sequence is TGTGCCAGAGGGGCCGGGACCCCCAAGGGCTATGGCTACACCTTC.

CDR3 nucleotide sequence: TGTGCCAGCACCCTGCAGACAGGGTATAGCAATCAGCCCCAGCATTTT. Translated, it gives CASTLQTGYSNQPQHF. V and J are TRBV19 and TRBJ1-5, with 7 bases matching TRBD1. Germline values: CDR1 LNHDA, CDR2 SQIVND (reference sequence). The CDR3 extends over 16 amino acids. Losses at the gene ends were 9 bases for V and 0 bases for J; bases not matched to a gene: 11. The entire variable domain, with the rest obtained from reference TRBV19 and TRBJ1-5, is as follows: DGGITQSPKYLFRKEGQNVTLSCEQNLNHDAMYWYRQDPGQGLRLIYYSQIVNDFQKGDIAEGYSVSREKKESFPLTVTSAQKNPTAFYLCASTLQTGYSNQPQHFGDGTRLSIL.

The chain is built from TRBV7-2 and TRBJ1-5; D unresolved. V dropped 1 base and J dropped 0 bases, with 4 bases sitting between them. The germline V gene has CDR1 SGHTA and CDR2 FQGNSA. The CDR3 is 14 amino acids. CDR3 coding DNA: TGTGCCAGCAGCTTAGACAGTAGCAATCAGCCCCAGCATTTT. This gives the protein CASSLDSSNQPQHF. The full variable domain, rest sourced from reference TRBV7-2 and TRBJ1-5, is GAGVSQSPSNKVTEKGKDVELRCDPISGHTALYWYRQSLGQGLEFLIYFQGNSAPDKSGLPSDRFSAERTGGSVSTLTIQRTQQEDSAVYLCASSLDSSNQPQHFGDGTRLSIL.

The rearrangement links TRBV20-1 to TRBJ2-5; no clear D. Germline CDR1 is DFQATT and CDR2 is SNEGSKA (reference sequence). The CDR3 consists of 11 residues. V was clipped by 3 bases and J by 4 bases, with 6 bases between them. The CDR3 DNA follows: TGCAGTGCTAGGGAGTCAGAGACCCAGTACTTC. Amino acid sequence: CSARESETQYF.

The CDR3 nucleotides are TGTGCCACCAGCATGGGACTAGCGGGGATCACAGATACGCAGTATTTT. As protein: CATSMGLAGITDTQYF. The chain links TRBV15 to TRBJ2-3; 13 bases fit TRBD2. With V trimmed by 4 bases and J by 2 bases, 3 bases remained unmatched. The germline CDR1 and CDR2 sequences are LNHNV and YYDKDF (reference sequence). The CDR3 length is 16 residues.

The chain is built from TRBV11-3 and TRBJ2-3, with 7 nucleotides matching TRBD1. V lost 3 bases to trimming and J lost 4 bases; unmatched junction nucleotides: 7. In germline, CDR1 is SGHNT, CDR2 YENEEA. The CDR3 length is 15 residues. CDR3 nucleotides: TGTGCCAGCAGCTTGGGACAGACCTTGGCAGATACGCAGTATTTT. Translated: CASSLGQTLADTQYF. The full variable domain, rest sourced from reference TRBV11-3 and TRBJ2-3, is EAGVVQSPRYKIIEKKQPVAFWCNPISGHNTLYWYLQNLGQGPELLIRYENEEAVDDSQLPKDRFSAERLKGVDSTLKIQPAELGDSAVYLCASSLGQTLADTQYFGPGTRLTVL.

The V gene is TRBV25-1, the J gene TRBJ2-2; 7 bases are a match to TRBD1. The CDR3 runs to 15 residues. After removal of 11 bases from V and 5 bases from J, the junction contained 14 bases not matched to a gene. Germline V gives CDR1 MGHDK, CDR2 SYGVNS. The CDR3 loop is CARGTGDLGTGELFF. For the CDR3, the DNA is TGTGCCCGCGGCACAGGGGACCTAGGGACCGGGGAGCTGTTTTTT.

The V gene is TRBV6-5, the J gene TRBJ2-1, with a weak D call TRBD1 (5 bases). From germline, CDR1 is MNHEY and CDR2 SVGAGI. The ends were cut back, 6 bases at V and 6 bases at J, with 15 bases in the middle. The CDR3 has 14 amino acids. CDR3 sequence: CASRNWGLRNEQFF. Here the CDR3 DNA reads TGTGCCAGCAGGAACTGGGGCTTACGCAATGAGCAGTTCTTC.

The chain joins TRBV7-9 to TRBJ1-3; 11 nucleotides line up with TRBD1. This CDR3 contains 19 residues. Germline CDR1 reads SEHNR; CDR2 reads FQNEAQ (reference sequence). V lost 4 bases and J lost 0; bases outside the gene matches: 11. CDR3 DNA: TGTGCCAGCAGCTCCCCGGGACAGGGGGTTCCGAGCTCTGGAAACACCATATATTTT. Its protein is CASSSPGQGVPSSGNTIYF.

The chain uses TRBV5-1 and TRBJ2-1; D is possibly TRBD1 (6 bases). The CDR3 extends over 13 amino acids. V lost 3 bases, J lost 7 bases, and 11 bases lay in between. CDR1 SGHRS and CDR2 YFSETQ come from the germline V gene. The CDR3 nucleotides read TGCGCCAGCAGCTCAGGGGAAACGAATGAGCAGTTCTTC. Protein: CASSSGETNEQFF. The full variable domain, its missing parts supplied by reference TRBV5-1 and TRBJ2-1, is KAGVTQTPRYLIKTRGQQVTLSCSPISGHRSVSWYQQTPGQGLQFLFEYFSETQRNKGNFPGRFSGRQFSNSRSEMNVSTLELGDSALYLCASSSGETNEQFFGPGTRLTVL.

The CDR3 here is CASSLPRGSRNTEAFF. The CDR3 nucleotides are TGTGCCAGCAGCCTCCCCCGGGGCAGTCGGAACACTGAAGCTTTCTTT. The rearrangement links TRBV7-9 to TRBJ1-1; D might be TRBD1 (5 bases). Germline CDR1 is SEHNR and CDR2 is FQNEAQ (reference sequence). The CDR3 spans 16 residues. V was cut by 5 bases and J by 1 base, with 17 bases left in between.

The chain employs TRBV24-1 and TRBJ2-2; D is unresolved. The germline V gene encodes CDR1 KGHDR and CDR2 SFDVKD. There are 12 residues in the CDR3. Deletions cut 9 bases from V and 6 bases from J, with 10 bases between. For the CDR3, the DNA is TGTGCCACCTCTGTGGGCGCCGGGGAGCTGTTTTTT. Protein product: CATSVGAGELFF.

The rearrangement links TRBV27 to TRBJ2-7, with D perhaps matching TRBD2 (6 bases). The CDR3 contains 15 residues. Germline V lookup: CDR1 MNHEY, CDR2 SMNVEV (reference sequence). The V end lost 6 bases, the J end lost 4 bases, and 19 bases lay between the germline ends. CDR3 bases: TGTGCCAGCAGCCCTGCGGGGACTTATAATTACGAGCAGTACGTC. It translates to CASSPAGTYNYEQYV.

About this clone: Other DNA sequences from this sample encode an identical CDR3 as well. The chain uses TRBV30 and TRBJ1-1, with D hard to call. There are 13 residues in the CDR3. V lost 5 bases, J lost 0 bases, and 10 bases lay in between. Germline lookup yields CDR1 GTSNPN and CDR2 SVGIG (reference sequence). The CDR3 spells CAWGRQLNTEAFF. The CDR3 coding sequence is TGTGCCTGGGGCAGGCAACTGAACACTGAAGCTTTCTTT.

The chain employs TRBV7-9 and TRBJ2-2; D remains ambiguous. The CDR3 is 16 residues long. The germline gives CDR1 SEHNR, CDR2 FQNEAQ (reference sequence). Trimming removed 2 bases at V and 0 bases at J, with 10 bases between. CDR3 DNA: TGTGCCAGCAGCTTAATGGATCCCTCGAACACCGGGGAGCTGTTTTTT. Residues: CASSLMDPSNTGELFF.

The V gene is TRBV24-1, the J gene TRBJ1-5; D remains ambiguous. The length of the CDR3 is 12 residues. The germline V and J ends were trimmed by 4 bases and 7 bases, with 7 bases remaining between them. The germline gives CDR1 KGHDR, CDR2 SFDVKD. In DNA, the CDR3 is TGTGCCACCAGTGACGATGGACAGCCCCAGCATTTT. Protein sequence: CATSDDGQPQHF.

This rearrangement joins TRBV2 to TRBJ1-2; D might be TRBD1 (5 bases). CDR1 and CDR2 (germline): SNHLY, FYNNEI. This CDR3 is 13 amino acids long. Deletions cut 7 bases from V and 6 bases from J, with 15 bases between. This chain's CDR3 is CASTAQDGHGYTF. CDR3 in DNA: TGTGCCAGCACCGCACAGGACGGTCATGGCTACACCTTC.

This clone was detected once. J is TRBJ2-3 and V is TRBV5-5; 13 bases are shared with TRBD2. The V gene end was trimmed by 3 bases and the J gene end by 1 base; junction bases not matched to a gene: 2. The CDR3 totals 16 residues. CDR1 is SGHKS and CDR2 is YYEKEE in the germline V gene (reference sequence). Here the CDR3 reads CASSSTSGGGTDTQYF. CDR3 coding DNA: TGTGCCAGCAGCTCTACTAGCGGGGGGGGCACAGATACGCAGTATTTT.

The chain couples TRBV18 to TRBJ2-4; a possible D gene is TRBD2 (5 bases). The germline V gene encodes CDR1 KGHSH and CDR2 LQKENI. The CDR3 contains 13 residues. V was shortened by 2 bases and J by 12 bases, with 14 bases between the two germline ends. This CDR3 reads CASSPERPRRQYF. CDR3 bases: TGTGCCAGCTCACCAGAGCGGCCCAGACGTCAGTACTTC.

This clone was observed once. V and J are TRBV9 and TRBJ2-1; D is uncertain. The CDR3 loop spans 13 amino acids. V dropped 0 bases and J dropped 8 bases, with 9 bases sitting between them. Germline V lookup: CDR1 SGDLS, CDR2 YYNGEE. The DNA of the CDR3 is TGTGCCAGCAGCGTAGACCTCTCGCATGAGCAGTTCTTC. Translated, it gives CASSVDLSHEQFF.

V usage is TRBV2 and J usage is TRBJ2-7; 12 nucleotides line up with TRBD1. The CDR3 runs to 14 residues. The trim removed 6 bases at V and 7 bases at J, leaving 7 bases unmatched. Germline CDR1 and CDR2: SNHLY and FYNNEI. In DNA form, the CDR3 reads TGTGCCAGCAGCCCGGGACAGGGGGCTGGTGAGCAGTACGTC. Translation gives CASSPGQGAGEQYV.

V usage is TRBV20-1 and J usage is TRBJ1-2; 10 bases fit TRBD1. The CDR3 runs 17 residues. CDR1 is DFQATT and CDR2 is SNEGSKA in the germline V gene (reference sequence). The V gene end was trimmed by 3 bases and the J gene end by 4 bases; junction bases not matched to a gene: 14. The CDR3: CSASLVGTGVSGYGYTF. The CDR3 DNA follows: TGCAGTGCTAGTTTAGTGGGGACAGGGGTGAGTGGCTATGGCTACACCTTC.

This chain links TRBV3-1 (or the pseudogene TRBV3-2) with TRBJ2-3; D unresolved. Germline CDR1 reads LGHDT; CDR2 reads YNNKEL (reference sequence). The ends were cut back, 1 base at V and 8 bases at J, with 13 bases in the middle. The CDR3 totals 14 residues. The DNA of the CDR3 is TGTGCCAGCAGCCAAGCGGCAGGACCGTCTACGCAGTATTTT. Protein sequence: CASSQAAGPSTQYF.

This clone was seen only a few times. The V gene is TRBV2, the J gene TRBJ1-5, with 9 bases identical to TRBD1. Germline assignment: CDR1 SNHLY and CDR2 FYNNEI. The CDR3 is 14 amino acids. The junction had 2 bases not matched to a gene; V was cut back by 4 bases and J by 4 bases. As DNA, the CDR3 is TGTGCCAGCAGTGGGACAGGGGAAAATCAGCCCCAGCATTTT. It translates to CASSGTGENQPQHF.

The V and J genes are TRBV5-4 and TRBJ2-1; D is perhaps TRBD2 (6 bases). Trimming took off 2 bases at V and 7 bases at J, with 22 bases between the two ends. This CDR3 spans 17 amino acids. CDR1 is SGHNT and CDR2 is YYREEE in the germline V gene (reference sequence). In DNA, the CDR3 is TGTGCCAGCAGCTTATCGGGACTCTCGCTTGGGGGAAATGAGCAGTTCTTC. This encodes CASSLSGLSLGGNEQFF.

The gene calls are TRBV9 and TRBJ1-2; 7 nucleotides agree with TRBD1. J was trimmed by 0 bases and V by 8 bases; bases with no gene match: 4. Looked up from germline, CDR1 is SGDLS and CDR2 is YYNGEE. This CDR3 region has 13 residues. CDR3 coding DNA: TGTGCCAGTGGGGACAGAGCTAACTATGGCTACACCTTC. Translating gives CASGDRANYGYTF. Variable domain in full (rest from reference TRBV9 and TRBJ1-2): DSGVTQTPKHLITATGQRVTLRCSPRSGDLSVYWYQQSLDQGLQFLIQYYNGEERAKGNILERFSAQQFPDLHSELNLSSLELGDSALYFCASGDRANYGYTFGSGTRLTVV.

The chain couples TRBV7-8 to TRBJ1-6; TRBD1 aligns across 7 bases. This CDR3 contains 16 residues. In germline, CDR1 is SGHVS, CDR2 FQNEAQ. The junction had 12 bases not matched to a gene; V was cut back by 4 bases and J by 9 bases. CDR3 protein: CASSSPTQGRSSPLHF. CDR3 bases: TGTGCCAGCAGCTCGCCCACACAGGGGCGGTCTTCACCCCTCCACTTT.

The chain uses TRBV2 and TRBJ2-4; TRBD1 agrees at 10 bases. In germline, CDR1 is SNHLY, CDR2 FYNNEI. V lost 1 base to trimming and J lost 9 bases; unmatched junction nucleotides: 3. The CDR3 spans 14 residues. Here the CDR3 reads CASSEGTGGSIQYF. The CDR3 coding sequence is TGTGCCAGCAGTGAAGGGACAGGGGGGAGCATTCAGTACTTC.

J is TRBJ2-3 and V is TRBV11-2, with 7 positions matching TRBD2. Trimming cost V 5 bases and J 3 bases; bases outside gene matches: 8. Germline assignment: CDR1 SGHAT and CDR2 FQNNGV. The CDR3 spans 15 residues. This CDR3 is CASSPRTRSTDTQYF. In DNA, the CDR3 is TGTGCCAGCAGCCCGAGGACTAGAAGTACAGATACGCAGTATTTT. Complete variable domain (other parts from reference TRBV11-2 and TRBJ2-3): EAGVAQSPRYKIIEKRQSVAFWCNPISGHATLYWYQQILGQGPKLLIQFQNNGVVDDSQLPKDRFSAERLKGVDSTLKIQPAKLEDSAVYLCASSPRTRSTDTQYFGPGTRLTVL.